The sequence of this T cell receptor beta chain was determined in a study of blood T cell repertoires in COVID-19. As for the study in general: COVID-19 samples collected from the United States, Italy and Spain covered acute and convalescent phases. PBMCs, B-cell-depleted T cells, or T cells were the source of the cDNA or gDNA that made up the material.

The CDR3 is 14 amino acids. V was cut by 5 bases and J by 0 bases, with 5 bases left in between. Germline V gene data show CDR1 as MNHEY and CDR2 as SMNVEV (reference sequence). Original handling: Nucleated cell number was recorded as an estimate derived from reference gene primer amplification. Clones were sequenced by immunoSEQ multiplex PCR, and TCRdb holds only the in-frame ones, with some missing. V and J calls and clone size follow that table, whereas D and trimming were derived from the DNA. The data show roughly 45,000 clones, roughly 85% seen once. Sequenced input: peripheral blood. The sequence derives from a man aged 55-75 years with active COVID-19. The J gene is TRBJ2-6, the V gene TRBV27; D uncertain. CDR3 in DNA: TGTGCCAGCAGTCCCTACTCTGGGGCCAACGTCCTGACTTTC. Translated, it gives CASSPYSGANVLTF.